These T cell receptor beta chains were read from a single sample in a study of CD8 T cells in ankylosing spondylitis. MiXCR, run by TCRdb on the 5' RACE reads, gives a single entry per CDR3 protein. Of more than 300,000 distinct CDR3 sequences listed, 11% are singletons. Material for sequencing was blood, either unsorted or a sorted T cell fraction (not recorded which). The receptors shown here come from a female donor with ankylosing spondylitis or in good health (not recorded which). Both conserved end residues are part of each CDR3. The order of the fields is V gene, CDR3 length, J gene, clone size, D gene, CDR3 protein, CDR3 DNA. D genes are given only for firm matches. Part of the rows lack a size; the others show once, few, many or a class for expanded clones.

v_call: TRBV12-3/TRBV12-4; cdr3_length: 17; j_call: TRBJ2-7; clone_size: .; d_call: .; cdr3_aa: CASSLRSLYPNSYEQYF; cdr3_nt: TGTGCCAGCAGTTTAAGGTCCCTCTATCCAAACTCCTACGAGCAGTACTTC
v_call: TRBV4-2; cdr3_length: 13; j_call: TRBJ2-2; clone_size: .; d_call: .; cdr3_aa: CASSGNRAGELFF; cdr3_nt: TGTGCCAGCAGCGGTAACAGGGCCGGGGAGCTGTTTTTT
v_call: TRBV10-3; cdr3_length: 14; j_call: TRBJ2-3; clone_size: many; d_call: .; cdr3_aa: CAIGSPAGGSAQYF; cdr3_nt: TGTGCCATCGGATCACCCGCCGGAGGTTCAGCGCAGTATTTT
v_call: TRBV20-1; cdr3_length: 12; j_call: TRBJ1-2; clone_size: many; d_call: .; cdr3_aa: CSAAGVTYGYTF; cdr3_nt: TGCAGTGCGGCAGGGGTTACTTATGGCTACACCTTC
v_call: TRBV20-1; cdr3_length: 14; j_call: TRBJ2-1; clone_size: few; d_call: TRBD2; cdr3_aa: CSAPGTSGSYEQFF; cdr3_nt: TGCAGTGCTCCCGGGACTAGCGGGAGCTATGAGCAGTTCTTC
v_call: TRBV11-2; cdr3_length: 15; j_call: TRBJ2-7; clone_size: few; d_call: .; cdr3_aa: CASSLVFFGFYEQYF; cdr3_nt: TGTGCCAGCAGCTTAGTGTTTTTTGGTTTCTACGAGCAGTACTTC
v_call: TRBV7-2; cdr3_length: 16; j_call: TRBJ2-5; clone_size: few; d_call: TRBD2; cdr3_aa: CASSLATSGSRETQYF; cdr3_nt: TGTGCCAGCAGCTTAGCGACTAGCGGGAGTCGAGAGACCCAGTACTTC
v_call: TRBV19; cdr3_length: 17; j_call: TRBJ2-1; clone_size: .; d_call: TRBD2; cdr3_aa: CASSPTGGLTLINEQFF; cdr3_nt: TGTGCCAGTAGTCCTACGGGGGGGCTGACCCTTATTAATGAGCAGTTCTTC
v_call: TRBV19; cdr3_length: 14; j_call: TRBJ2-7; clone_size: .; d_call: TRBD1; cdr3_aa: CASRGQGGSYEQYF; cdr3_nt: TGTGCCAGTAGGGGACAGGGGGGCTCCTACGAGCAGTACTTC
v_call: TRBV5-1; cdr3_length: 15; j_call: TRBJ2-1; clone_size: many; d_call: .; cdr3_aa: CASSPQGSSYNEQFF; cdr3_nt: TGCGCCAGCAGCCCGCAGGGCAGCTCCTACAATGAGCAGTTCTTC